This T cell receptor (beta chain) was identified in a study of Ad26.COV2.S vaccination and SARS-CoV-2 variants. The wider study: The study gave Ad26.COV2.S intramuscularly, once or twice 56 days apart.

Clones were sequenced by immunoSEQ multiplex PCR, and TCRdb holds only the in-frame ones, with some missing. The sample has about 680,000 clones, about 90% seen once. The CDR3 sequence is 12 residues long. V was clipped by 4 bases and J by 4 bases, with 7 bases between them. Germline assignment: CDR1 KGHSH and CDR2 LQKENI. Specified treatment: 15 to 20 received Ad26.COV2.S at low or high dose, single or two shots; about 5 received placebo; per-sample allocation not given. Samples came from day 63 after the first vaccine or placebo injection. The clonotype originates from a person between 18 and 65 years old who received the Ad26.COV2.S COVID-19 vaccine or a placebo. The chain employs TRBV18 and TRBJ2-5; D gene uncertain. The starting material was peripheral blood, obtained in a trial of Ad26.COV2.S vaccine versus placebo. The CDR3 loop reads CASSRIGETQYF. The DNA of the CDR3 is TGTGCCAGCTCACGAATAGGAGAGACCCAGTACTTC.